What follows are 7 T cell receptor beta chains derived from one specimen sequenced in a study of cytomegalovirus exposure and HLA in healthy donors. Sequencing was performed with immunoSEQ multiplex PCR; in TCRdb, only in-frame clones are kept and a portion is missing. This table has 55,000 to 65,000 clones, more than 90% appearing once. The sample taken for sequencing was PBMCs. The receptors shown here come from a man younger than 35 in good health and CMV-seronegative.

The chain links TRBV5-1 to TRBJ2-2, with TRBD1 as a possible D gene (6 bases). The CDR3 consists of 15 residues. Germline V lookup: CDR1 SGHRS, CDR2 YFSETQ. V lost 0 bases and J lost 3, with 9 bases in between. The CDR3 DNA sequence: TGCGCCAGCAGCTTGGTTTCAGGGGACACCGGGGAGCTGTTTTTT. It codes for CASSLVSGDTGELFF.

This clone was detected only once. The chain couples TRBV19 to TRBJ2-2; TRBD1 matches at 7 bases. With 6 bases clipped from V and 5 bases from J, the junction kept 15 bases outside the gene matches. CDR3 size: 17 residues. The germline V gene has CDR1 LNHDA and CDR2 SQIVND (reference sequence). The DNA for the CDR3 is TGTGCCAGTAGCGAGGACCCGTCAGGGGGATTGACCGGGGAGCTGTTTTTT. Residues: CASSEDPSGGLTGELFF.

The gene calls are TRBV7-9 and TRBJ2-7; 7 bases map to TRBD1. V lost 5 bases and J lost 2; bases outside the gene matches: 12. The CDR3 contains 16 residues. From germline, CDR1 is SEHNR and CDR2 FQNEAQ (reference sequence). DNA for the CDR3: TGTGCCAGCAGCACAGCCTCGGGACAGACAGCCTACGAGCAGTACTTC. Translated, it gives CASSTASGQTAYEQYF.

The V call is TRBV21-1, the J call TRBJ2-4; the table assigns TRBD1, which was not confirmed against the DNA. TRBV21-1 is designated a pseudogene. The CDR3 runs to 17 residues. Here the CDR3 DNA reads TGTGCCAGCAGCATCACTCCCACCGGGACAGGGGGAAACATTCAGTACTTC. This codes for CASSITPTGTGGNIQYF.

V is TRBV15 and J is TRBJ2-2; TRBD2 matches 9 bases. There are 15 residues in the CDR3. Germline V gene sequence: CDR1 LNHNV, CDR2 YYDKDF (reference sequence). The V and J ends lost 10 bases and 3 bases, in that order; junction bases with no gene match: 9. CDR3 bases: TGTGCCAGCCAAGACGGGACTAGCCACACCGGGGAGCTGTTTTTT. Amino acid sequence: CASQDGTSHTGELFF.

V and J are TRBV7-2 and TRBJ2-3; 7 nucleotides agree with TRBD1. The length of the CDR3 is 16 residues. The junction had 11 bases not matched to a gene; V was cut back by 5 bases and J by 3 bases. Germline loops: CDR1 SGHTA, CDR2 FQGNSA. This CDR3 is CASSRDTGTVTDTQYF. The CDR3 region has the DNA TGTGCCAGCAGCCGAGATACCGGGACAGTGACAGATACGCAGTATTTT.

This rearrangement joins TRBV11-2 to TRBJ2-1; 12 bases line up with TRBD1. Per the germline V gene, CDR1 is SGHAT and CDR2 is FQNNGV. The CDR3 is made up of 17 amino acids. V was clipped by 5 bases and J by 8 bases; unmatched bases: 13. The CDR3 loop reads CASSPDRGTGGSDEQFF. CDR3 sequence (DNA): TGTGCCAGCAGCCCCGACCGCGGGACAGGGGGCTCCGATGAGCAGTTCTTC.